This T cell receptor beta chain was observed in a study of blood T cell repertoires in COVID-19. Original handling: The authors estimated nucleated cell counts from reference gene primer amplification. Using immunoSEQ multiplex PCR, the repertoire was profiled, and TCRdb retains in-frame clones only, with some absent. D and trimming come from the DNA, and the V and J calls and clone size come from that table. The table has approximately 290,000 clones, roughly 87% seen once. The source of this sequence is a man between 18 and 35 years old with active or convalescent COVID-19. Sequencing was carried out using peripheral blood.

In DNA, the CDR3 is TGTGCCAGCAGCCCTGGACTAGCGGGGGCCTACGAGCAGTACTTC. Its translation is CASSPGLAGAYEQYF. The chain is built from TRBV11-3 and TRBJ2-7, with 13 bases aligning to TRBD2. The CDR3 covers 15 residues. Germline CDR1 reads SGHNT; CDR2 reads YENEEA. V lost 5 bases to trimming and J lost 2 bases; unmatched junction nucleotides: 3.